One sample yielded the 10 T cell receptor beta chains listed below, sequenced in a study of T cells in Graves' hyperthyroidism and ophthalmopathy. Authors of the study amplified TCR beta CDR3 regions from RNA transcripts. RT-PCR in the first round (using the HTBI primer set) targeted the TCR CDR3. From the multiplex PCR reads, TCRdb called clonotypes with MiXCR, one entry per CDR3 protein. The sample has about 98,000 distinct CDR3 sequences, about 37% seen once. The source material was peripheral blood or thyroid tissue (not recorded which). The source is a woman in her twenties or thirties with Graves' hyperthyroidism.

The V gene is TRBV2, the J gene TRBJ1-5; D remains ambiguous. With 5 bases removed from V and 4 bases from J, the gap between germline ends came to 12 bases. This CDR3 has 14 residues. The V gene's germline CDR1 is SNHLY and CDR2 FYNNEI. In DNA, the CDR3 is TGTGCCAGCAGTAGATGGGCCCTAAATCAGCCCCAGCATTTT. This codes for CASSRWALNQPQHF.

This clonotype has only a few counts. As DNA, the CDR3 is TGTGCCACCAGACAGGGACTAGCGGGAGGGCCAGTTTGGGAGCAGTACTTC. It encodes CATRQGLAGGPVWEQYF. The J gene is TRBJ2-7, the V gene TRBV2; 16 positions agree with TRBD2. This CDR3 is 17 amino acids long. The V gene end was trimmed by 10 bases and the J gene end by 7 bases; junction bases not matched to a gene: 16. Per the germline V gene, CDR1 is SNHLY and CDR2 is FYNNEI.

Note on this clonotype: The conserved final phenylalanine or tryptophan is absent from the CDR3, which likely points to a read error. The genes are TRBV5-1 and TRBJ1-1, with no clear D. The CDR3 runs to 13 residues. Trimming shortened V by 3 bases and J by 0 bases, and 6 bases separated the two germline ends. CDR1 is SGHRS and CDR2 is YFSETQ in the germline V gene. The DNA for the CDR3 is TGCGCCAGCAGCTGGGCAGTGAACACTGAAGCTTTCCTT. This encodes CASSWAVNTEAFL.

V is TRBV5-4 and J is TRBJ1-2; 8 nucleotides match TRBD1. Germline CDR1 and CDR2: SGHNT and YYREEE (reference sequence). With 3 bases clipped from V and 5 bases from J, the junction kept 9 bases outside the gene matches. The CDR3 length is 15 residues. The CDR3 region has the DNA TGTGCCAGCAGCTCCGGGACAGGCCAAGATTATGGCTACACCTTC. Translated: CASSSGTGQDYGYTF.

This clonotype appeared many times. CDR3 sequence (DNA): TGTGCCAGCAGCTTAGACAGAGATCAGCCCCAGCATTTT. Amino acid sequence: CASSLDRDQPQHF. This rearrangement joins TRBV11-2 to TRBJ1-5, with D unclear. CDR1 and CDR2 (germline): SGHAT, FQNNGV. Trimming took off 0 bases at V and 5 bases at J, with 5 bases between the two ends. This CDR3 has 13 residues.

This clonotype appeared many times. This chain joins TRBV20-1 and TRBJ2-5, with no clear D. The CDR3 is made up of 12 amino acids. The ends were cut back, 4 bases at V and 5 bases at J, with 11 bases in the middle. Germline CDR1 is DFQATT and CDR2 is SNEGSKA (reference sequence). CDR3 coding DNA: TGCAGTGCTACAACAGTGAGGGAGACCCAGTACTTC. It encodes CSATTVRETQYF.

This clonotype was counted many times. The CDR3 DNA sequence: TGTGCCAGCAGTCGTAGAGCTAACTATGGCTACACCTTC. This sequence encodes CASSRRANYGYTF. J is TRBJ1-2 and V is TRBV12-3 or TRBV12-4; D is unresolved. Trimming left V 5 bases short and J 0 bases short, with 7 bases between. This CDR3 region has 13 residues.

V and J are TRBV20-1 and TRBJ1-5, with D possibly being TRBD1 (5 bases). Trimming removed 4 bases from V and 6 bases from J, with 10 bases in between. The CDR3 extends over 12 amino acids. Germline V CDR1 and CDR2: DFQATT, SNEGSKA (reference sequence). The CDR3 DNA sequence: TGCAGTGCTACAGGGTTGAGTCAGCCCCAGCATTTT. It encodes CSATGLSQPQHF.

This clonotype has ten or more counts. The chain links TRBV24-1 to TRBJ1-5, with 9 bases lining up with TRBD1. Per germline, CDR1 KGHDR and CDR2 SFDVKD. This CDR3 has 13 amino acids. J gave up 5 bases and V 7 bases, and 2 bases lay outside the gene matches. CDR3 nucleotide sequence: TGTGCCACCAGCCGACAGGGGGATCAGCCCCAGCATTTT. Amino acids: CATSRQGDQPQHF.

Concerning this clonotype: The CDR3 does not end in the conserved phenylalanine or tryptophan, so this is likely a read error. The limits of the CDR3 on the DNA are not certain, so only TCRdb's listed CDR3 is given. The genes are TRBV5-1 and TRBJ2-7. Germline CDR1 reads SGHRS; CDR2 reads YFSETQ. The CDR3 comprises 10 residues, both ends counted. The CDR3: CASSVASENT.